The 2 T cell receptor beta chains listed next were all sequenced from one sample in a study of blood T cell repertoires in COVID-19. Sequencing used immunoSEQ multiplex PCR; TCRdb keeps in-frame clones, though not all of them. The sample carries approximately 68,000 clones, roughly 77% recorded once. The sequenced sample was peripheral blood. The receptors derive from a human donor in a cohort sampled during active COVID-19.

The chain employs TRBV24-1 and TRBJ1-5; no clear D gene. This CDR3 contains 13 residues. V lost 8 bases, J lost 4 bases, and 11 bases lay in between. CDR1 is KGHDR and CDR2 is SFDVKD in the germline V gene. The CDR3 reads CATTAGLNQPQHF. The CDR3 DNA is TGTGCCACCACGGCAGGACTTAATCAGCCCCAGCATTTT.

As regards this clone: This same CDR3 is encoded by further DNA sequences in the sample. The rearrangement joins TRBV6-2 or TRBV6-3 to TRBJ1-6; D remains ambiguous. Deletions cut 2 bases from V and 7 bases from J, with 6 bases between. Germline-derived CDR1 and CDR2 are MNHEY and SVGEGT. The CDR3 totals 13 residues. The CDR3 coding sequence is TGTGCCAGCAGTTACACTGAGAATTCACCCCTCCACTTT. Amino acids: CASSYTENSPLHF.